These T cell receptor beta chains were read from a single sample in a study of regulatory T cells in long-lasting Graves disease. TCRdb re-called the multiplex PCR reads through MiXCR, storing one row per CDR3 protein. The table shows 250,000 to 300,000 distinct CDR3 sequences, with 18% occurring only once. These sequences were also reported in another study, on T cells in Graves' hyperthyroidism and ophthalmopathy.

Here the sequenced sample was peripheral blood mononuclear cells (PBMCs), taken at new diagnosis, from a patient treated with antithyroid drugs. These receptors all stem from a woman in her twenties or thirties with Graves disease. Each CDR3 is given with its conserved first and last residue. The order of the fields is clone size, J gene, D gene, V gene, CDR3 DNA, CDR3 protein. A D gene is named only where the DNA matches it firmly. The size of a clone is reported for some rows only, either as once, few or many, or as a class for expanded clones.

clone_size: -; j_call: TRBJ2-3; d_call: TRBD1; v_call: TRBV5-1; cdr3_nt: TGCGCCAGCAGCACGGACAGGGCTAGCACAGATACGCAGTATTTT; cdr3_aa: CASSTDRASTDTQYF
clone_size: many; j_call: TRBJ1-2; d_call: TRBD1; v_call: TRBV20-1; cdr3_nt: TGCAGTGCTAGATCCGGGACAGGGGATGGCTACACCTTC; cdr3_aa: CSARSGTGDGYTF
clone_size: few; j_call: TRBJ1-6; d_call: -; v_call: TRBV19; cdr3_nt: TGTGCCAGTAGTATCACACTGGAGCCCTATAATTCACCCCTCCACTTT; cdr3_aa: CASSITLEPYNSPLHF
clone_size: -; j_call: TRBJ2-5; d_call: -; v_call: TRBV10-2; cdr3_nt: TGCGCCAGCAGTGATACTAGATTAGAGACCCAGTACTTC; cdr3_aa: CASSDTRLETQYF
clone_size: many; j_call: TRBJ1-5; d_call: -; v_call: TRBV2; cdr3_nt: TGTGCCAGCAGGGAACAGGGAGGCGGCCGGCAGCCCCAGCATTTT; cdr3_aa: CASREQGGGRQPQHF
clone_size: few; j_call: TRBJ2-5; d_call: TRBD1; v_call: TRBV4-1; cdr3_nt: TGCGCCAGCAGCCCCTACGGGACAGTATATCAAGAGACCCAGTACTTC; cdr3_aa: CASSPYGTVYQETQYF
clone_size: -; j_call: TRBJ1-1; d_call: -; v_call: TRBV30; cdr3_nt: TGTGCCTGTATGCGAGGGGAGACTGAAGCTTTCTTT; cdr3_aa: CACMRGETEAFF
clone_size: many; j_call: TRBJ2-7; d_call: -; v_call: TRBV20-1; cdr3_nt: TGCAGTGCTACTCAGACTAGCTCCTACGAGCAGTACTTC; cdr3_aa: CSATQTSSYEQYF
clone_size: many; j_call: TRBJ1-5; d_call: TRBD1; v_call: TRBV7-9; cdr3_nt: TGTGCCAGCAGCTTTGACACAGGGGCCGCTTTTTCGCCCCAGCATTTT; cdr3_aa: CASSFDTGAAFSPQHF
clone_size: few; j_call: TRBJ2-7; d_call: -; v_call: TRBV6-5; cdr3_nt: TGTGCCAGCAGTTACTCGTCTAGCCTGACCTCCTACGAGCAGTACTTC; cdr3_aa: CASSYSSSLTSYEQYF
clone_size: many; j_call: TRBJ1-1; d_call: -; v_call: TRBV6-1; cdr3_nt: TGTGCCAGCAGCTACCTACCCGGGGACACTGAAGCTTTCTTT; cdr3_aa: CASSYLPGDTEAFF
clone_size: -; j_call: TRBJ1-5; d_call: -; v_call: TRBV5-6; cdr3_nt: TGTGCCAGCAGCCTAGGGGGTGAGTATCAGCCCCAGCATTTT; cdr3_aa: CASSLGGEYQPQHF
clone_size: many; j_call: TRBJ2-3; d_call: -; v_call: TRBV7-9; cdr3_nt: TGTGCCAGCAGCCTCAGTACCACAGATACGCAGTATTTT; cdr3_aa: CASSLSTTDTQYF
clone_size: many; j_call: TRBJ2-3; d_call: -; v_call: TRBV7-2; cdr3_nt: TGTGCCAGCAGCCCTCCGTGGGGGGTCACAGATACGCAGTATTTT; cdr3_aa: CASSPPWGVTDTQYF